This TCR beta chain was documented in a study of T cells in Graves' hyperthyroidism and ophthalmopathy. The germline V gene encodes CDR1 SGHTA and CDR2 FQGTGA. The length of the CDR3 is 13 residues. Amplified TCR beta CDR3 regions came from RNA transcripts. HTBI primers were the set used in a first-round RT-PCR of the TCR CDR3. MiXCR, applied by TCRdb to the multiplex PCR reads, yields one record per CDR3 protein. Found here are tens of thousands of distinct CDR3 sequences, roughly 49% of them singletons; the top ten hold 5.5% to 8%. This clonotype showed up many times. A read error may be the cause here, since a much bigger clone is one base away.

The chain has TRBV7-3 and TRBJ2-2, with D tentatively TRBD1 or TRBD2 (5 bases each). The sequence derives from a woman aged 50 to 60 with Graves' hyperthyroidism that later progressed to Graves' ophthalmopathy. Material: blood. In DNA form, the CDR3 reads TGTGCCGGCAGCTTGGGGGAGACCGGGGAGCTGTTTTTT. Translated: CAGSLGETGELFF.